Described below is a single TCR beta chain sequence and its context. Its antigen is not identified. The sample is drawn from a study of cytomegalovirus exposure and HLA in healthy donors. General study findings and limits: The authors later linked a missense DCLRE1C variant to TCR beta V- and J-gene trimming.

Primers: 60 Vbeta forward and 13 Jbeta reverse. Assay: immunoSEQ multiplex PCR; the TCRdb copy retains only in-frame clones and omits some. Of fewer than 85,000 clones listed, 84% are singletons. Per germline, CDR1 SGHTA and CDR2 FQGNSA. Trimming took 5 bases from V and 4 from J; bases not matched to a gene: 4. This CDR3 has 13 amino acids. The receptor comes from a man in his sixties or seventies in good health and CMV-seropositive. The chain is built from TRBV7-2 and TRBJ1-2; 7 nucleotides match TRBD1. The specimen was PBMCs. Here the CDR3 DNA reads TGTGCCAGCAGCCTACAGGGGTCCTATGGCTACACCTTC. Translated, it gives CASSLQGSYGYTF.